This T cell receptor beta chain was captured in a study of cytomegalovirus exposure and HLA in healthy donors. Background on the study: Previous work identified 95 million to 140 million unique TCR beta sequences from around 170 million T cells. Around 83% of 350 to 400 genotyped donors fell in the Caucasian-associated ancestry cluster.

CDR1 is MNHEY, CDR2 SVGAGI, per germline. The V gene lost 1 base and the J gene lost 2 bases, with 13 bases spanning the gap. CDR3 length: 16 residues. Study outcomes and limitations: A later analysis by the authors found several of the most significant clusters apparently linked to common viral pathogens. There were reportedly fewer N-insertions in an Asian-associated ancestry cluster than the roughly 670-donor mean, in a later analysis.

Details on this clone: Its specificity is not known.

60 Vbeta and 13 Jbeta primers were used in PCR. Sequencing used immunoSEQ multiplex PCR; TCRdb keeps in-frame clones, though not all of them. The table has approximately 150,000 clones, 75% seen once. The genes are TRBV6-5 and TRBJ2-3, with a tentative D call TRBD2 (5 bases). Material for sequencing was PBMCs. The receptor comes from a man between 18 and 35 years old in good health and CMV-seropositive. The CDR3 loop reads CASSYYGRLHTDTQYF. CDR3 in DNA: TGTGCCAGCAGTTACTACGGCAGACTACACACAGATACGCAGTATTTT.